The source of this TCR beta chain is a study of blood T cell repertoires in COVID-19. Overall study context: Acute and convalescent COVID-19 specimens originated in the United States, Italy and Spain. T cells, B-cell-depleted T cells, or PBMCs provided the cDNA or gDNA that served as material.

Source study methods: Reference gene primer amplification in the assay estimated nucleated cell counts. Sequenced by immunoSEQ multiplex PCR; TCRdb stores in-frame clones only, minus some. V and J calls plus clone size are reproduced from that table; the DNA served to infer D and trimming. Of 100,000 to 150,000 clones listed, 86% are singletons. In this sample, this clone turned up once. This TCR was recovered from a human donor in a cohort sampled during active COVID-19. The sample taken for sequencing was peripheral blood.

CDR3 nucleotides: TGTGCCAGCAGCCCCTTGGGACTAGCGGGAGGGAGGGGGAATGAGCAGTTCTTC. It is translated as CASSPLGLAGGRGNEQFF. V and J are TRBV7-9 and TRBJ2-1; 16 nucleotides line up with TRBD2. This CDR3 is built from 18 residues. J gave up 7 bases and V 5 bases, and 11 bases lay outside the gene matches. The V gene's germline CDR1 is SEHNR and CDR2 FQNEAQ (reference sequence).